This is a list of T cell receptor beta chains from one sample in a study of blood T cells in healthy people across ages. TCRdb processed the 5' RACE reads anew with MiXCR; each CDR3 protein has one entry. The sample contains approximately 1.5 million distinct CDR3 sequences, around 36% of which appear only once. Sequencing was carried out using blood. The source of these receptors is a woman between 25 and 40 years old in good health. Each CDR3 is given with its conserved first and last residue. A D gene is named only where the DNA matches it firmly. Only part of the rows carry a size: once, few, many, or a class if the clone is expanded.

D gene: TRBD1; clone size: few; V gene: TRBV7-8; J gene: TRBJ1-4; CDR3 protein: CASSSVQGREKLFF; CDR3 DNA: TGTGCCAGCAGCTCAGTACAGGGGCGGGAAAAACTGTTTTTT
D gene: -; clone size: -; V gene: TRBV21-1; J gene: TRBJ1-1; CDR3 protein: CASSKAAPIFKGSTEAFF; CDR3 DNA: TGTGCCAGCAGCAAGGCCGCCCCTATTTTTAAGGGGAGCACTGAAGCTTTCTTT
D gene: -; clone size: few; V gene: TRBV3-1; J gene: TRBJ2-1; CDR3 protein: CASRPRGTSYNEQFF; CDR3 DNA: TGTGCCAGCAGGCCCCGGGGGACGTCCTACAATGAGCAGTTCTTC
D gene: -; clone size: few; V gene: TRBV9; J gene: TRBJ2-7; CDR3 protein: CASSGGQYYEQYF; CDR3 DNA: TGTGCCAGCAGCGGCGGACAGTACTACGAGCAGTACTTC
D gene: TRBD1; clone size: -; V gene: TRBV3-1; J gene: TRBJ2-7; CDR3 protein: CASSHTTGGFSYEQYF; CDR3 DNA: TGTGCCAGCAGCCACACGACAGGGGGTTTCTCCTACGAGCAGTACTTC
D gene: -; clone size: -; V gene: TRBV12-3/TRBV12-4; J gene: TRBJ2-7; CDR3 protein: CASNADKSYEQYF; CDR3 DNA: TGTGCCAGCAACGCGGACAAGTCCTACGAGCAGTACTTC
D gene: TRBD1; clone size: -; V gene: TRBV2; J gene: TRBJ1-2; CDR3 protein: CASSADRGSRGYTF; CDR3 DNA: TGTGCCAGCAGTGCAGACAGGGGGTCGAGGGGCTACACCTTC
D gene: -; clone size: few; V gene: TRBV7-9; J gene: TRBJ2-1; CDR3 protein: CASSYDIPSGVLGEQFF; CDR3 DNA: TGTGCCAGCAGCTATGACATCCCGTCCGGGGTTTTAGGGGAGCAGTTCTTC
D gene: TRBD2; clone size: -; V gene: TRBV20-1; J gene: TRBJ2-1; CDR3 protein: CSASTSGRAGPYNEQFF; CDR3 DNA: TGCAGTGCTAGCACTAGCGGGAGGGCCGGACCCTACAATGAGCAGTTCTTC
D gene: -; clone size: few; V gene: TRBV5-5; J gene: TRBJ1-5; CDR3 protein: CASSGSMGRGRNQPQHF; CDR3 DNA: TGTGCCAGCAGCGGGAGCATGGGACGGGGGCGCAATCAGCCCCAGCATTTT
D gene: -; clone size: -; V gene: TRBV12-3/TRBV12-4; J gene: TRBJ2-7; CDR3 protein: CASSGREYSYEQYF; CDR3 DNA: TGTGCCAGCAGCGGTCGGGAGTACTCCTACGAGCAGTACTTC
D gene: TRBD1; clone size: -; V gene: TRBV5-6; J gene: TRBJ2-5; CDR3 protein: CASSDTGGRKETQYF; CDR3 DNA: TGTGCCAGCAGCGATACAGGGGGCAGGAAAGAGACCCAGTACTTC
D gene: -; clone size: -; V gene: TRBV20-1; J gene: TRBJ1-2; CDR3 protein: CSASRGGDDYTF; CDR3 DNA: TGCAGTGCTTCCCGTGGGGGGGACGACTACACCTTC
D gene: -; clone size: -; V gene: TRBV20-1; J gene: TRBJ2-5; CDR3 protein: CSAKVGQSGETQYF; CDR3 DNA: TGCAGTGCTAAAGTTGGCCAATCGGGAGAGACCCAGTACTTC
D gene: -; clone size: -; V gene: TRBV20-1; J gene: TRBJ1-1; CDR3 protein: CSATIGGNTEAFF; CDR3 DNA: TGCAGTGCTACTATCGGAGGGAACACTGAAGCTTTCTTT
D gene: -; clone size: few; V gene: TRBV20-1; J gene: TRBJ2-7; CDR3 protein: CSAPRRGRMGEQYF; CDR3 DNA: TGCAGTGCCCCCCGGCGGGGCCGAATGGGGGAGCAGTACTTC
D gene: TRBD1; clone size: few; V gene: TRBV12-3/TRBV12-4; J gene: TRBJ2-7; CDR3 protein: CASRGSDRGPYEQYF; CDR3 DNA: TGTGCCAGCAGGGGATCCGACAGGGGGCCCTACGAGCAGTACTTC
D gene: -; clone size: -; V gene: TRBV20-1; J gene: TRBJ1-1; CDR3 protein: CSTGGETEAFF; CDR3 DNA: TGCAGTACAGGAGGGGAGACTGAAGCTTTCTTT
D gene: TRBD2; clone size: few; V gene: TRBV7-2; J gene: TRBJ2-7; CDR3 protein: CASSSLSGTSYHEQYF; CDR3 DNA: TGTGCCAGCAGCTCCCTCTCCGGGACTAGCTACCACGAGCAGTACTTC
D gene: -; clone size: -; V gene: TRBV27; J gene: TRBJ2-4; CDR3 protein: CASTNTGSSNIQYF; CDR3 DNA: TGTGCCAGCACCAACACAGGGTCGAGTAACATTCAGTACTTC
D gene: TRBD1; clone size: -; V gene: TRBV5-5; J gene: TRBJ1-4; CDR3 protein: CASSSGTGKEKLFF; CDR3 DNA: TGTGCCAGCAGCTCCGGGACAGGGAAGGAAAAACTGTTTTTT
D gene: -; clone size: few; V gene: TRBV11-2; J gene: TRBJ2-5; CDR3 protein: CASSLGSGWETQYF; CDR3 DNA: TGTGCCAGCAGCTTAGGGTCCGGTTGGGAGACCCAGTACTTC
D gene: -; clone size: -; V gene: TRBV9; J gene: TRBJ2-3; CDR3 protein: CASRRTASTDTQYF; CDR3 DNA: TGTGCCAGCAGGAGGACGGCAAGCACAGATACGCAGTATTTT
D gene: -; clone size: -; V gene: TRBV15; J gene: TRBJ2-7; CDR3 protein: CATSRSDGGKSYEQYF; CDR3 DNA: TGTGCCACCAGCAGATCCGACGGGGGAAAATCCTACGAGCAGTACTTC
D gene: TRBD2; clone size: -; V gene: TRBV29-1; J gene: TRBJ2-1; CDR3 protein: CSVDSGGAGNEQFF; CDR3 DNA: TGCAGCGTTGACAGCGGGGGGGCCGGAAATGAGCAGTTCTTC
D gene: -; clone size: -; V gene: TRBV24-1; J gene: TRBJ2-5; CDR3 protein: CATQRLRGETQYF; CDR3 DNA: TGTGCCACCCAAAGATTGAGGGGAGAGACCCAGTACTTC
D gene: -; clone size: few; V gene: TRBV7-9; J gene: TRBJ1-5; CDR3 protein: CASSWAGASQPQHF; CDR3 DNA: TGTGCCAGCAGCTGGGCGGGGGCGAGTCAGCCCCAGCATTTT
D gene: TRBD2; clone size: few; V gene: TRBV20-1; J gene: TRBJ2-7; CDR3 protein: CSALGGGSSYEQYF; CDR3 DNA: TGCAGTGCCCTCGGGGGGGGGTCCTCCTACGAGCAGTACTTC
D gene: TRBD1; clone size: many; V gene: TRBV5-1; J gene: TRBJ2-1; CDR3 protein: CASSTGTGGRNEQFF; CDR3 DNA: TGCGCCAGCAGCACCGGGACAGGGGGCAGGAATGAGCAGTTCTTC
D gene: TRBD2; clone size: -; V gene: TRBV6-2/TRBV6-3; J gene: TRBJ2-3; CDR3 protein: CASSYGASGGEDTQYF; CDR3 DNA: TGTGCCAGCAGTTACGGGGCTAGCGGGGGGGAAGATACGCAGTATTTT
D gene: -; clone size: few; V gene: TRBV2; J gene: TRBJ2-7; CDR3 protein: CASRSGASYEQYF; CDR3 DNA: TGTGCCAGCAGGTCAGGGGCCTCCTACGAGCAGTACTTC
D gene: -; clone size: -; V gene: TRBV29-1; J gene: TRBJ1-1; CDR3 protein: CSAGWANTEAFF; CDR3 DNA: TGCAGCGCAGGGTGGGCCAACACTGAAGCTTTCTTT
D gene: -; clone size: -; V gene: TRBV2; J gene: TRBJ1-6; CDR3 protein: CASRTDSYNSPLHF; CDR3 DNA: TGTGCCAGCAGGACTGACTCCTATAATTCACCCCTCCACTTT
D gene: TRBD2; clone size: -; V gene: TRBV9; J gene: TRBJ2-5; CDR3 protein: CASSPGLAGQSREQYF; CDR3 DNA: TGTGCCAGCAGCCCCGGACTAGCGGGACAGTCAAGGGAGCAGTACTTC
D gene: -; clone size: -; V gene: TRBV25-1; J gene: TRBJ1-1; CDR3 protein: CASSNGAVTEAFF; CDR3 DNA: TGTGCCAGCAGTAACGGGGCGGTCACTGAAGCTTTCTTT
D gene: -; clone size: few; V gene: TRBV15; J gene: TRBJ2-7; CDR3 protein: CATSRDVRYEQYF; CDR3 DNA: TGTGCCACCAGCAGAGATGTCCGATACGAGCAGTACTTC
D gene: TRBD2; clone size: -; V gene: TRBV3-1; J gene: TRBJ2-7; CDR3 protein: CASSRLSGGPEQYF; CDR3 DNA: TGTGCCAGCAGCCGTCTAAGCGGGGGGCCCGAGCAGTACTTC
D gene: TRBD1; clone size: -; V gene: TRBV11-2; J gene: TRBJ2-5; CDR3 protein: CASRKDRGLYEETQYF; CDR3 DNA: TGTGCCAGCAGAAAGGACAGGGGGCTATATGAAGAGACCCAGTACTTC
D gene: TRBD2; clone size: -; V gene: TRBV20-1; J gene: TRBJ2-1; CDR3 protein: CSAAPELAGGHGEQFF; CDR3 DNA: TGCAGTGCCGCCCCCGAACTAGCGGGAGGCCACGGTGAGCAGTTCTTC
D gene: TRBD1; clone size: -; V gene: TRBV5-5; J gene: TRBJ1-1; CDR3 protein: CASTETGFTEAFF; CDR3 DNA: TGTGCCAGCACCGAGACAGGGTTTACTGAAGCTTTCTTT
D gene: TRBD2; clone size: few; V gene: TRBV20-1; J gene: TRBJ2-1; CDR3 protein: CSASAELAGANYYNEQFF; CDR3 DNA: TGCAGTGCTAGCGCGGAGCTAGCGGGGGCCAACTACTACAATGAGCAGTTCTTC
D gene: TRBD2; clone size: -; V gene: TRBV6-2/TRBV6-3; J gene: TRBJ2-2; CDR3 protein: CATSRGENTGELFF; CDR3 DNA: TGTGCCACCAGCCGGGGGGAAAACACCGGGGAGCTGTTTTTT
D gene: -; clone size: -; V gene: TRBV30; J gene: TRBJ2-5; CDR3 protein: CAWSTHRKETQYF; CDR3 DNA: TGTGCCTGGAGCACCCACCGAAAAGAGACCCAGTACTTC
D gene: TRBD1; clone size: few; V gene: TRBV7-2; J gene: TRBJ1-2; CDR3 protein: CASSLGQGMGGYTF; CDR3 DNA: TGTGCCAGCAGCTTAGGACAGGGTATGGGTGGCTACACCTTC
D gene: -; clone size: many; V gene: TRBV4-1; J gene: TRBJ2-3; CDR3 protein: CASSPNVGHSTDTQYF; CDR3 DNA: TGCGCCAGCAGTCCAAACGTGGGTCACAGCACAGATACGCAGTATTTT
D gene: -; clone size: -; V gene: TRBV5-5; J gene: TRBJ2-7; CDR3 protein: CASSVVTAPSYEQYF; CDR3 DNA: TGTGCCAGCAGCGTGGTGACAGCCCCCTCCTACGAGCAGTACTTC
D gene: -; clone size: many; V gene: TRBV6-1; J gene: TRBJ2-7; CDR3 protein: CASSDLPGTSSYEQYF; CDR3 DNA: TGTGCCAGCAGTGATCTCCCCGGAACCAGCTCCTACGAGCAGTACTTC
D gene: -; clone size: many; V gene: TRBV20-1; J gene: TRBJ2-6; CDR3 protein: CSAPAHSGANVLTF; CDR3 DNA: TGCAGTGCCCCAGCCCACTCTGGGGCCAACGTCCTGACTTTC